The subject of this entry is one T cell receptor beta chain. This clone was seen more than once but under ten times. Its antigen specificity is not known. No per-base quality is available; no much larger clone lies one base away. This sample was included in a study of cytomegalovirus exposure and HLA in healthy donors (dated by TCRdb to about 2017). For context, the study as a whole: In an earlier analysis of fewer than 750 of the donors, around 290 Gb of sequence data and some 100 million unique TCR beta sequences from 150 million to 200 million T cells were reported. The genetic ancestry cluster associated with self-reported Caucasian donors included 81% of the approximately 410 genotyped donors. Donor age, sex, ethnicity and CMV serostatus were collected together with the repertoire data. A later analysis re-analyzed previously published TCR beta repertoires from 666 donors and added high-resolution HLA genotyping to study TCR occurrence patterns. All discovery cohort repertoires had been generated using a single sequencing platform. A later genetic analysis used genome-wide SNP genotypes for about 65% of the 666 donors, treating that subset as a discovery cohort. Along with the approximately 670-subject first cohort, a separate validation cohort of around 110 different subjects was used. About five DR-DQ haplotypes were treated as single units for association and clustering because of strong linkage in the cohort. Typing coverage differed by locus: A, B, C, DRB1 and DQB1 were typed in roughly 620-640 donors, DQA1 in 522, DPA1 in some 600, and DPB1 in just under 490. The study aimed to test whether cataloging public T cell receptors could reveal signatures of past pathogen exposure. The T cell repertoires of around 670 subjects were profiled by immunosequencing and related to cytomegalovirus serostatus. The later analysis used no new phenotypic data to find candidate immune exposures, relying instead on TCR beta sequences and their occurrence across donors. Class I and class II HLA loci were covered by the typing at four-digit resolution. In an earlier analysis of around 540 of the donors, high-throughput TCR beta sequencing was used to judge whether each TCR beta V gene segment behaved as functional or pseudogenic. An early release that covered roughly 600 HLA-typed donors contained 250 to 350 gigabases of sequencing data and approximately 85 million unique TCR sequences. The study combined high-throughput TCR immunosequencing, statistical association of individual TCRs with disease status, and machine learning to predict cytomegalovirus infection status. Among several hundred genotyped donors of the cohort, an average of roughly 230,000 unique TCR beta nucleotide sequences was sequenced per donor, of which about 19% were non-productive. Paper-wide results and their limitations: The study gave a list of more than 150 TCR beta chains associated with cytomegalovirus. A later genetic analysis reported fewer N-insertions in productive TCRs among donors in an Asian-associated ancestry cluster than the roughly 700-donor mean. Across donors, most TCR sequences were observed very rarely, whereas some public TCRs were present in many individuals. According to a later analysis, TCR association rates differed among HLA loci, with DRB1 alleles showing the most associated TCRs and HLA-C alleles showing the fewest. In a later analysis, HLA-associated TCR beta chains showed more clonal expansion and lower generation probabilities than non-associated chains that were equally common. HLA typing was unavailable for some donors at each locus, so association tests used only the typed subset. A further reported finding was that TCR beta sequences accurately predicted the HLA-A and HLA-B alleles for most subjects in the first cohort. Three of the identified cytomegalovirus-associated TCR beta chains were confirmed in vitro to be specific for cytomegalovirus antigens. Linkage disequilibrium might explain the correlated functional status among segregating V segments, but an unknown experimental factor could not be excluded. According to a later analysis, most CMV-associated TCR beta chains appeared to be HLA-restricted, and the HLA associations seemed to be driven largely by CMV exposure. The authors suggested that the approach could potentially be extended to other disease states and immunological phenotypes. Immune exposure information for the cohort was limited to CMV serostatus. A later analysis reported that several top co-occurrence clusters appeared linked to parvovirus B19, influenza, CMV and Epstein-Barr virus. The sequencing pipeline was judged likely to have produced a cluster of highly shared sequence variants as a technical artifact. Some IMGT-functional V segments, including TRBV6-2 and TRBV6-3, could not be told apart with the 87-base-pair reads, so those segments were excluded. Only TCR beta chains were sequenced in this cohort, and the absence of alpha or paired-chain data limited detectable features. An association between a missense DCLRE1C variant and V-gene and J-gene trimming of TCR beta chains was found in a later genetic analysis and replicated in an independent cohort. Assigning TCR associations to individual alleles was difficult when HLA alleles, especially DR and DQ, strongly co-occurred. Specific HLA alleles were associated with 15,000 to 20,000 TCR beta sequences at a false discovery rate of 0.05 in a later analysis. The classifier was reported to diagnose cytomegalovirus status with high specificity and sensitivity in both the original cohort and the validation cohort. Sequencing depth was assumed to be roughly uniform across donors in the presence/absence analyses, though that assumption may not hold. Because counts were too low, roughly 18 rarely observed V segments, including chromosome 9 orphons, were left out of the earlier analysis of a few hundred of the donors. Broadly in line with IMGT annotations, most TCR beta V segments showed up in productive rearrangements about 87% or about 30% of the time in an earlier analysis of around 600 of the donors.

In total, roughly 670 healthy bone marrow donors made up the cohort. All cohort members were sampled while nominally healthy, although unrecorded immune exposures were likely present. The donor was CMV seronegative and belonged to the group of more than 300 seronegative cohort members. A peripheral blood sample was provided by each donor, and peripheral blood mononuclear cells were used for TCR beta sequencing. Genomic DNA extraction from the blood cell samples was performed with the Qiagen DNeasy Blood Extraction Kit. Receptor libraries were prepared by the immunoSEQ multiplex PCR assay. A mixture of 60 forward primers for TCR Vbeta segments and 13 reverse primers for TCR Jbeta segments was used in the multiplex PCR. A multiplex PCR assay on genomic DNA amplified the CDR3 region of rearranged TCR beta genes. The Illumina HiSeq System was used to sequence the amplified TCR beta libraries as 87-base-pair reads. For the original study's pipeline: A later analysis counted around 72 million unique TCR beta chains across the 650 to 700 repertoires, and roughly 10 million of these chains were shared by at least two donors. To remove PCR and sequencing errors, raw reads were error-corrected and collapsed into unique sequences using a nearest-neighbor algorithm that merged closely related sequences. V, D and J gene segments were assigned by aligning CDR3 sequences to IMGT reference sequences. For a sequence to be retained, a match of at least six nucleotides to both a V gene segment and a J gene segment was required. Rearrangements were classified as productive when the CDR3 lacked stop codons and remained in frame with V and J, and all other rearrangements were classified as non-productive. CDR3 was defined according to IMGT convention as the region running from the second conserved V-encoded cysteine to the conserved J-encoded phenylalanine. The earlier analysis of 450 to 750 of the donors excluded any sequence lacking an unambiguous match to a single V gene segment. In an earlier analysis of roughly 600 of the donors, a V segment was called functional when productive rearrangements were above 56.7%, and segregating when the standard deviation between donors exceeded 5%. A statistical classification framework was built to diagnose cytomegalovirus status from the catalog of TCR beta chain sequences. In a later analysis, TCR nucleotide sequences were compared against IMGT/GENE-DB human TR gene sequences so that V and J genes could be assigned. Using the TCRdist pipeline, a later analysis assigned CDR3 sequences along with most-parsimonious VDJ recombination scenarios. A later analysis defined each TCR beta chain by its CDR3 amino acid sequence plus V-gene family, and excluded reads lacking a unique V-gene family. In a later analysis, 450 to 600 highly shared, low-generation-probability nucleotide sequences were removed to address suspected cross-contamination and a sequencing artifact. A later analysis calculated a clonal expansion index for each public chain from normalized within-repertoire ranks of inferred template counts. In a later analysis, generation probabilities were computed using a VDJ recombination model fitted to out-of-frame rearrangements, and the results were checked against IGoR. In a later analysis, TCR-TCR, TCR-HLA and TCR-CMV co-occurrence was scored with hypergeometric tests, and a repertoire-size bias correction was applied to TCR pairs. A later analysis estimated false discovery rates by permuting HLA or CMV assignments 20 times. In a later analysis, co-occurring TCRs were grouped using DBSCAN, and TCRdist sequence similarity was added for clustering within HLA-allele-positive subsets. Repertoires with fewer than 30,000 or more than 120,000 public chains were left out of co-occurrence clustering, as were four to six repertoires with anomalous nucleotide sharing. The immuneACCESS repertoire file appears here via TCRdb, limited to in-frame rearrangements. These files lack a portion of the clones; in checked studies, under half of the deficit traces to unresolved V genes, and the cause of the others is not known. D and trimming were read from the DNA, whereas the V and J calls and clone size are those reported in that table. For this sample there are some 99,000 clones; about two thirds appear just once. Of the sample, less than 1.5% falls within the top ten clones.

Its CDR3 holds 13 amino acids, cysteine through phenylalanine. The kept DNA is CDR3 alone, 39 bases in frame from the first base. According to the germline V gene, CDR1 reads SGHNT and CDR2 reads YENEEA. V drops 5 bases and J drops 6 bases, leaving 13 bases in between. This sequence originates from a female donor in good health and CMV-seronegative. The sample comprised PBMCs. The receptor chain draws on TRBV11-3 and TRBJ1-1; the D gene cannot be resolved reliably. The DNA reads TGTGCCAGCAGCCGCAGGAGGATTGCTGAAGCTTTCTTT. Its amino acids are CASSRRRIAEAFF.